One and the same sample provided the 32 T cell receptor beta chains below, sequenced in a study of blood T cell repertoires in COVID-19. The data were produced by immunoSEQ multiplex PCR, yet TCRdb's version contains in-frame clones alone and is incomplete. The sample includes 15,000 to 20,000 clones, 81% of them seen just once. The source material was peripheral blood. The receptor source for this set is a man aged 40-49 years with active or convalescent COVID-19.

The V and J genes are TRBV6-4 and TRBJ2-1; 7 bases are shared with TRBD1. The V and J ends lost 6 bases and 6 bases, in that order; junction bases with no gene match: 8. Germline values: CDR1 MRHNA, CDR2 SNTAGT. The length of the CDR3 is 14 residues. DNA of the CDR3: TGTGCCAGCAGCCCCGGCGGACAGGTCAATGAGCAGTTCTTC. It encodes CASSPGGQVNEQFF.

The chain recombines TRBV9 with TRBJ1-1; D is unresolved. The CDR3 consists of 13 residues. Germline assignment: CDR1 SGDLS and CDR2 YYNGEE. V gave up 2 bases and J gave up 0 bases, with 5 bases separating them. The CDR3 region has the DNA TGTGCCAGCAGCGTGAGGGTGAACACTGAAGCTTTCTTT. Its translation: CASSVRVNTEAFF. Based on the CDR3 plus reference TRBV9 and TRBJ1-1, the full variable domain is DSGVTQTPKHLITATGQRVTLRCSPRSGDLSVYWYQQSLDQGLQFLIQYYNGEERAKGNILERFSAQQFPDLHSELNLSSLELGDSALYFCASSVRVNTEAFFGQGTRLTVV.

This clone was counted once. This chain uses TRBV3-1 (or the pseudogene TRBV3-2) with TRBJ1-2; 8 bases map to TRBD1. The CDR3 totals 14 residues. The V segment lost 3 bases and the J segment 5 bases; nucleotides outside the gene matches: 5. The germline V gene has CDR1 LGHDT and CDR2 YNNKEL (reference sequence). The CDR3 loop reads CASSHWTGRYGYTF. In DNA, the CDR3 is TGTGCCAGCAGCCACTGGACAGGGCGGTATGGCTACACCTTC.

This CDR3 reads CASSDGVSRGYNSPLHF. The CDR3 bases are TGTGCCAGCAGTGATGGGGTCTCCCGGGGCTATAATTCACCCCTCCACTTT. This chain connects TRBV6-1 to TRBJ1-6; D gene unclear. The V gene lost 3 bases and the J gene lost 3 bases, with 15 bases spanning the gap. The CDR3 is 17 amino acids. Germline V gives CDR1 MNHNS, CDR2 SASEGT.

CDR3 nucleotides: TGTGCCAGCAGCTTAATGGCGGGGGCTTACGGCGGGGAGCTGTTTTTT. This codes for CASSLMAGAYGGELFF. The V gene is TRBV7-3, the J gene TRBJ2-2; D possibly corresponds to TRBD2 (7 bases). The germline CDR1 and CDR2 sequences are SGHTA and FQGTGA. The CDR3 extends over 16 amino acids. V lost 1 base to trimming and J lost 7 bases, with 16 bases between them.

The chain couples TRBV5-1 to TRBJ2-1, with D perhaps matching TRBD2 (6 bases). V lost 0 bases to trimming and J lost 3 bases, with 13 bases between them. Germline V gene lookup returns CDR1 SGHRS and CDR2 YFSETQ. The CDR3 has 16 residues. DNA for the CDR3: TGCGCCAGCAGCTTGGCCGGGACTGTGGTCTACAATGAGCAGTTCTTC. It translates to CASSLAGTVVYNEQFF.

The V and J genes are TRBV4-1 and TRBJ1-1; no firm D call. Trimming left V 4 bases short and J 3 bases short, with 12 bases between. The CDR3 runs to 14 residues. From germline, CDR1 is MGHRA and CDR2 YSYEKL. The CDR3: CASSPFREDTEAFF. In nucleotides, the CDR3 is TGCGCCAGCAGCCCCTTTAGGGAGGACACTGAAGCTTTCTTT.

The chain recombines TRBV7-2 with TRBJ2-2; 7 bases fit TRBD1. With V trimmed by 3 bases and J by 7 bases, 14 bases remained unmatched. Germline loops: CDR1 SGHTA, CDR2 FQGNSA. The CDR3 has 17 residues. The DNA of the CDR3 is TGTGCCAGCAGCTTGTCCCCGAGGGGGCCGGGTGGCGGGGAGCTGTTTTTT. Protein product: CASSLSPRGPGGGELFF.

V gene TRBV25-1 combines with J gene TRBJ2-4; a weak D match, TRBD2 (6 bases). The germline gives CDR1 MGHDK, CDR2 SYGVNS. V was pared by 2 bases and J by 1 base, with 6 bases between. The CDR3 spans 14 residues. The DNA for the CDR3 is TGTGCCAGCAGTGAAGCGGGGGCCAAAAACATTCAGTACTTC. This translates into CASSEAGAKNIQYF.

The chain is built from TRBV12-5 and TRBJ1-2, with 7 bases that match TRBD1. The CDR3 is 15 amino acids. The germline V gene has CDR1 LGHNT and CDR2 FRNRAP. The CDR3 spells CARLPDRDLSYGYTF. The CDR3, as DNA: TGTGCCAGACTGCCCGACAGGGATTTGTCCTATGGCTACACCTTC.

The CDR3 DNA is TGTGCCAGTAGGGGGAGTGGGGTCACCGGGGAGCTGTTTTTT. Protein: CASRGSGVTGELFF. This rearrangement joins TRBV19 to TRBJ2-2; D perhaps matches TRBD2 (5 bases). The V gene lost 6 bases and the J gene lost 4 bases, with 12 bases spanning the gap. The CDR3 is 14 residues long. Germline V gene lookup returns CDR1 LNHDA and CDR2 SQIVND (reference sequence). Looking up the rest from reference TRBV19 and TRBJ2-2 gives the full variable domain: DGGITQSPKYLFRKEGQNVTLSCEQNLNHDAMYWYRQDPGQGLRLIYYSQIVNDFQKGDIAEGYSVSREKKESFPLTVTSAQKNPTAFYLCASRGSGVTGELFFGEGSRLTVL.

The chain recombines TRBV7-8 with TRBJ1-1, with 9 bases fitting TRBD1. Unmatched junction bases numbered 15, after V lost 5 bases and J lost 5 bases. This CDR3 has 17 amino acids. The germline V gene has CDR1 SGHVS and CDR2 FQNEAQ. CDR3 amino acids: CASSPRTGVYSGTEAFF. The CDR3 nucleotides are TGTGCCAGCAGCCCCCGGACAGGGGTTTATTCAGGGACTGAAGCTTTCTTT.

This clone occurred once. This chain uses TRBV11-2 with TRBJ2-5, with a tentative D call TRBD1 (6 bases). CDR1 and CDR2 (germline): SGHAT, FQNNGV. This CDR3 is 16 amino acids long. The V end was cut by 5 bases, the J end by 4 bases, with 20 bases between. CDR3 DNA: TGTGCCAGCAGCAGCCTACAGGGACGGGGAAGAGAGACCCAGTACTTC. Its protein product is CASSSLQGRGRETQYF.

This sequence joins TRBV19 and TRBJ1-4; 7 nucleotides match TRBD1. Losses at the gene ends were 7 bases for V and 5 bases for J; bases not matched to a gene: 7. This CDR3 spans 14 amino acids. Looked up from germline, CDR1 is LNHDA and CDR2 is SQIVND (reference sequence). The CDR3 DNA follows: TGTGCCAGTAAAGTTGACAGGGCCAATGAAAAACTGTTTTTT. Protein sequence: CASKVDRANEKLFF.

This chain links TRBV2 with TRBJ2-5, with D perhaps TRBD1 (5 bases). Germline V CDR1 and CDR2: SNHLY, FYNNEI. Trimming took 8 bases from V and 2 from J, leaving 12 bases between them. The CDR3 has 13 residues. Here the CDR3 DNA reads TGTGCCAGCCTAGGCCAGGGACAAGAGACCCAGTACTTC. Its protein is CASLGQGQETQYF. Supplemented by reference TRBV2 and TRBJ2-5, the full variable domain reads EPEVTQTPSHQVTQMGQEVILRCVPISNHLYFYWYRQILGQKVEFLVSFYNNEISEKSEIFDDQFSVERPDGSNFTLKIRSTKLEDSAMYFCASLGQGQETQYFGPGTRLLVL.

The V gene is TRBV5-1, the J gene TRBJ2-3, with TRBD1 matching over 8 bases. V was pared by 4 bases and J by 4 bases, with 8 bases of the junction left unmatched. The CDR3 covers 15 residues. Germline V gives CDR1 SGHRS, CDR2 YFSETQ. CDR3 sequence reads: CASSPGQGWADTQYF. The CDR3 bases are TGCGCCAGCAGCCCTGGACAGGGTTGGGCAGATACGCAGTATTTT.

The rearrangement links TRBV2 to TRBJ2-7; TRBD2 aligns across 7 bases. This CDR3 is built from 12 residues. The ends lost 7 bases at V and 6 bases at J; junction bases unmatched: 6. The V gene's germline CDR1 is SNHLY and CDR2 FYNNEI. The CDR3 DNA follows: TGTGCCAGCATTTCCTGGGGGGGCGAGCAGTACTTC. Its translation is CASISWGGEQYF.

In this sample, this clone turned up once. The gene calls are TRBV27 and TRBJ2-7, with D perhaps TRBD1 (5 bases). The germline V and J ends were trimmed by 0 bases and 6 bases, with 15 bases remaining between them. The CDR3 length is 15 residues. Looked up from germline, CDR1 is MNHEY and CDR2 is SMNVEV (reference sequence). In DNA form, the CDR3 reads TGTGCCAGCAGTTTATCGCCTCCGACAGTAAGCGAGCAGTACTTC. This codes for CASSLSPPTVSEQYF.

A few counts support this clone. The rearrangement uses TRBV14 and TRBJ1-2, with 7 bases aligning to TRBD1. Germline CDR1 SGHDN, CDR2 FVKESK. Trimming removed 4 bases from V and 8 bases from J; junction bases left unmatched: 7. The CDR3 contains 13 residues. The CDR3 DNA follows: TGTGCCAGCAGCCCCCAGACAGGGTCGGGCTACACCTTC. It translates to CASSPQTGSGYTF.

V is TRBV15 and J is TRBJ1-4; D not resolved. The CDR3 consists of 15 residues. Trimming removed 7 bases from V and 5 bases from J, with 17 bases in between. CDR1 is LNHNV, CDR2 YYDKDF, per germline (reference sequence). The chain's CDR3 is CATTRTYQENEKLFF. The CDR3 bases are TGTGCCACCACCCGAACCTACCAAGAAAATGAAAAACTGTTTTTT.

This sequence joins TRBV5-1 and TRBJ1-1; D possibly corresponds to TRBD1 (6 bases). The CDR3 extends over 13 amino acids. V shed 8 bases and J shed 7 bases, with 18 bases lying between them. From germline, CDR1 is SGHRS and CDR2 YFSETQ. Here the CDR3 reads CASGDTERVEAFF. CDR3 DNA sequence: TGCGCCAGTGGGGACACCGAAAGAGTTGAAGCTTTCTTT.

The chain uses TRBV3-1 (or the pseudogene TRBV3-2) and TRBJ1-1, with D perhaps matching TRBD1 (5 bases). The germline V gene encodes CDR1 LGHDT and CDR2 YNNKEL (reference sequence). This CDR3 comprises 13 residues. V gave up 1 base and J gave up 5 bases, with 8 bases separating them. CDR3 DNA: TGTGCCAGCAGCCAAGTCCAGGGAACTGAAGCTTTCTTT. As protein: CASSQVQGTEAFF.

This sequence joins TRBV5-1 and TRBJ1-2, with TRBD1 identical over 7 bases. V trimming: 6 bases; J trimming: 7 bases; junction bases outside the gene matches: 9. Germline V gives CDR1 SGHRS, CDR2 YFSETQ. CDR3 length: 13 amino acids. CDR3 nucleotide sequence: TGCGCCAGCACGCCCTCGACAGGGCCTGGCTACACCTTC. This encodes CASTPSTGPGYTF.

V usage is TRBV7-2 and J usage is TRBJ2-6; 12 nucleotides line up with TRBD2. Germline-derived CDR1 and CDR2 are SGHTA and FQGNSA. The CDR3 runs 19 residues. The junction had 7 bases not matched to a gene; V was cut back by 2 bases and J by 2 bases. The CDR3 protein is CASSLKASGGAAGANVLTF. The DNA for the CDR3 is TGTGCCAGCAGCTTAAAGGCTAGCGGGGGGGCCGCTGGGGCCAACGTCCTGACTTTC. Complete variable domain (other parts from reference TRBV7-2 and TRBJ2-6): GAGVSQSPSNKVTEKGKDVELRCDPISGHTALYWYRQSLGQGLEFLIYFQGNSAPDKSGLPSDRFSAERTGGSVSTLTIQRTQQEDSAVYLCASSLKASGGAAGANVLTFGAGSRLTVL.

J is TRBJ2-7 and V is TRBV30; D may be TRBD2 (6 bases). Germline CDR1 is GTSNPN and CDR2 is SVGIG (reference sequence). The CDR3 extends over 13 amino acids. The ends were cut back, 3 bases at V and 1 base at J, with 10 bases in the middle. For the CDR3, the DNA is TGTGCCTGGAGGGCGGGGCAGTCCTACGAGCAGTACTTC. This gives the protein CAWRAGQSYEQYF.

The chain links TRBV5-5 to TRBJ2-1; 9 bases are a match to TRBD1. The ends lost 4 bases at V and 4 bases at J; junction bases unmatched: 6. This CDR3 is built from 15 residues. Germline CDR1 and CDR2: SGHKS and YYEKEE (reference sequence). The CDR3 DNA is TGTGCCAGCAGCCCGACAGGGGGGGGATACAATGAGCAGTTCTTC. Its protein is CASSPTGGGYNEQFF.

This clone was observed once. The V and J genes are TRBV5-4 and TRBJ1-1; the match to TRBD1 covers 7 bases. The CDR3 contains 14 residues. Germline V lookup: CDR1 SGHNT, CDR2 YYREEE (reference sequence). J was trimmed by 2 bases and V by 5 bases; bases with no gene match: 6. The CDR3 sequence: CASRTGTDNTEAFF. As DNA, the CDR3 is TGTGCCAGCAGAACCGGGACAGATAACACTGAAGCTTTCTTT.

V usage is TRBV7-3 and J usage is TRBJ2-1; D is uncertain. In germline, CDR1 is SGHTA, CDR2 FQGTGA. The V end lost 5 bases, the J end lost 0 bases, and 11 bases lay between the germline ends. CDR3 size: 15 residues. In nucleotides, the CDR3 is TGTGCCAGCAGCCGAGACATCAGCTCCTACAATGAGCAGTTCTTC. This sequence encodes CASSRDISSYNEQFF.

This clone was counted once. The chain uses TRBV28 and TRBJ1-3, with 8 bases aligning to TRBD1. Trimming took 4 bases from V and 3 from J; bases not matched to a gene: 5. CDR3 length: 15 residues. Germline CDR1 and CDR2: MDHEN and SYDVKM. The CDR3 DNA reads TGTGCCAGCAGTTCGCAGGGGGCAGGTGGAAACACCATATATTTT. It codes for CASSSQGAGGNTIYF.

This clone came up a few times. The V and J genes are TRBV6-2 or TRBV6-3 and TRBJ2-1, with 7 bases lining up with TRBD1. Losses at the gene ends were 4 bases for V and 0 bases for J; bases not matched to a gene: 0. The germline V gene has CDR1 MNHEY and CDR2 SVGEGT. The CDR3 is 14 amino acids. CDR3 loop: CASSWDSSYNEQFF. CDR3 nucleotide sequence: TGTGCCAGCAGTTGGGACAGCTCCTACAATGAGCAGTTCTTC.

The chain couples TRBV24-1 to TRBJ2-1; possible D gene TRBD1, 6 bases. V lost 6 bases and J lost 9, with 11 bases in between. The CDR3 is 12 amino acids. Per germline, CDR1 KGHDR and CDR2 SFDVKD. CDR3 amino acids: CATSYRGGEQFF. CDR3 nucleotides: TGTGCCACCAGTTACCGAGGGGGTGAGCAGTTCTTC.

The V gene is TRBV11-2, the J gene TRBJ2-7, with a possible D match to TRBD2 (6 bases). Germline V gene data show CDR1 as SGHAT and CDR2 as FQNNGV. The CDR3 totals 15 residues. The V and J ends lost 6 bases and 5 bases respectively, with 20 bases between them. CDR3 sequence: CASRPSASAFNEQYF. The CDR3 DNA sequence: TGTGCCAGCAGACCCTCCGCTAGCGCGTTCAACGAGCAGTACTTC. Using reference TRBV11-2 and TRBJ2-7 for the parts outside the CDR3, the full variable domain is EAGVAQSPRYKIIEKRQSVAFWCNPISGHATLYWYQQILGQGPKLLIQFQNNGVVDDSQLPKDRFSAERLKGVDSTLKIQPAKLEDSAVYLCASRPSASAFNEQYFGPGTRLTVT.